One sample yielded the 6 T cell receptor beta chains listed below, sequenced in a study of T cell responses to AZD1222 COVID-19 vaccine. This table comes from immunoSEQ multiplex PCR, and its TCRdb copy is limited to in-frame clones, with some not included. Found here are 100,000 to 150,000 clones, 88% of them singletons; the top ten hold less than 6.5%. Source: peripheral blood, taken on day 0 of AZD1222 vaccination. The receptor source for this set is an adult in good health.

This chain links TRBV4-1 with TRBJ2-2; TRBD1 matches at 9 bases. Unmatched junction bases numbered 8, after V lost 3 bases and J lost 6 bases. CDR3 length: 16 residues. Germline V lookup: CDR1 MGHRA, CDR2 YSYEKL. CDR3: CASSHTGQGMAGELFF. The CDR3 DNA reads TGCGCCAGCAGCCACACGGGACAGGGTATGGCCGGGGAGCTGTTTTTT.

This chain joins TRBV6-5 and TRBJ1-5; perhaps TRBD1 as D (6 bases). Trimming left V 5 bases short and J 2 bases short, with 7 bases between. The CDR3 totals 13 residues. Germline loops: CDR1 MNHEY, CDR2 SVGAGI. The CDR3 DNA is TGTGCCAGCAGTCGACAGGGCAATCAGCCCCAGCATTTT. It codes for CASSRQGNQPQHF.

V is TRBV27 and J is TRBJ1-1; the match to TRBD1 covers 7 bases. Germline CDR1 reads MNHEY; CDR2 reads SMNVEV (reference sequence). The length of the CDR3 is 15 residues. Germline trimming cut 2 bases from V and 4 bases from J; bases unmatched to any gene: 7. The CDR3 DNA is TGTGCCAGCAGTTTACGCAACAGGGGTGGCACTGAAGCTTTCTTT. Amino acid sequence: CASSLRNRGGTEAFF.

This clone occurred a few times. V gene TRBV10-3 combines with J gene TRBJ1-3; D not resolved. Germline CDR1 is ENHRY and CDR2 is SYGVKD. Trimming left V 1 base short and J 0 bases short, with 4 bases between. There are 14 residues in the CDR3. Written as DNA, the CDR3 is TGTGCCATCAGTGAGTTCGGCTCTGGAAACACCATATATTTT. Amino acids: CAISEFGSGNTIYF.

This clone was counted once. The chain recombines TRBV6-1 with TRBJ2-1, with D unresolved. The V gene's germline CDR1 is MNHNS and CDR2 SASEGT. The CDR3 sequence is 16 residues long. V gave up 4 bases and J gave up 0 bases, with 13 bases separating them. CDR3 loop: CASSAAGRSSYNEQFF. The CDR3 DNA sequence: TGTGCCAGCAGTGCGGCCGGGCGGAGCTCCTACAATGAGCAGTTCTTC.

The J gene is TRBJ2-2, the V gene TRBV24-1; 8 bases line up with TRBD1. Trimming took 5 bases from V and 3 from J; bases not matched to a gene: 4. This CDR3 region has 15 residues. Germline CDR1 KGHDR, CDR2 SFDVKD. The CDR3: CATSGDRQYTGELFF. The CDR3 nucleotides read TGTGCCACCAGTGGGGACAGGCAATACACCGGGGAGCTGTTTTTT.